This TCR beta chain is drawn from a study of T-cell reconstitution after alpha-beta-depleted transplantation in children. TCRbeta library construction was performed incorporating unique molecular identifiers. TCRdb re-derived calls from the PCR reads in MiXCR, one entry per CDR3 protein. The table has over 400,000 distinct CDR3 sequences, roughly 44% seen once. This CDR3 spans 17 amino acids. Between the trimmed V and J ends, which lost 4 bases and 5 bases, there was a span of 21 bases. The germline V gene encodes CDR1 LNHNV and CDR2 YYDKDF (reference sequence). The receptor comes from a girl aged 2 to 9 with aplastic anemia, due to receive a stem cell transplant. The chain couples TRBV15 to TRBJ1-5, with a tentative D call TRBD1 (6 bases). The starting material was PBMCs, obtained before TCRalphabeta/CD19-depleted stem cell transplant. In nucleotides, the CDR3 is TGTGCCACCAGCATCTCCGGGTGGGGGCTGTCCGATCAGCCCCAGCATTTT. The encoded protein is CATSISGWGLSDQPQHF.